Below, 3 T cell receptor beta chains from the same sample are listed, as sequenced in a study of blood T cell repertoires in COVID-19. Assay used: immunoSEQ multiplex PCR; TCRdb lists only in-frame clones, some missing. The sample gives 150,000 to 200,000 clones, around 88% of which show up once; roughly 18% is in the top ten. Sequenced: peripheral blood. The receptors shown here come from a woman in her seventies who had recovered from COVID-19.

This clone was detected a few times. The rearrangement joins TRBV5-1 to TRBJ1-2, with 8 positions matching TRBD1. The V gene end was trimmed by 5 bases and the J gene end by 0 bases; junction bases not matched to a gene: 9. Looked up from germline, CDR1 is SGHRS and CDR2 is YFSETQ. This CDR3 comprises 16 residues. For the CDR3, the DNA is TGCGCCAGCAGTTGGGACAGGACGGCTACTAACTATGGCTACACCTTC. It translates to CASSWDRTATNYGYTF.

The V and J genes are TRBV6-1 and TRBJ1-5; 7 nucleotides match TRBD1. With 2 bases clipped from V and 3 bases from J, the junction kept 4 bases outside the gene matches. The CDR3 totals 15 residues. The V gene's germline CDR1 is MNHNS and CDR2 SASEGT. In DNA, the CDR3 is TGTGCCAGCAGTGAAAGGGGGCAGGACAATCAGCCCCAGCATTTT. As protein: CASSERGQDNQPQHF.

The chain couples TRBV9 to TRBJ1-2; no definite D call. This CDR3 has 16 amino acids. Germline-derived CDR1 and CDR2 are SGDLS and YYNGEE. Trimming removed 0 bases at V and 4 bases at J, with 16 bases between. CDR3: CASSVADSNGPYGYTF. CDR3 DNA sequence: TGTGCCAGCAGCGTAGCGGACTCCAATGGGCCCTATGGCTACACCTTC.